This T cell receptor beta chain was profiled in a study of cytomegalovirus exposure and HLA in healthy donors (dated 2017 in TCRdb). About the study as a whole: An earlier analysis of roughly 570 of the donors reported 276 Gb of sequence data and 117 million unique TCR beta sequences obtained from about 170 million T cells. Around 330 gigabases of sequencing data and roughly 81 million unique TCR sequences made up an early release that covered 640 HLA-typed donors. Among the 398 genotyped donors, more than 70% belonged to the genetic ancestry cluster associated with self-reported Caucasian donors. The study aimed to test whether signatures of past pathogen exposure could be identified by cataloging public T cell receptors. Using immunosequencing, the study profiled T cell repertoires from some 670 subjects and related those repertoires to cytomegalovirus serostatus. Besides the first cohort of approximately 670 subjects, a separate validation cohort made up of over a hundred different subjects was used. To predict cytomegalovirus infection status, the study brought together high-throughput TCR immunosequencing, statistical association of individual TCRs with disease status, and machine learning. A later analysis re-analyzed previously published TCR beta repertoires from approximately 700 donors and added high-resolution HLA genotyping to study TCR occurrence patterns. The later analysis used no new phenotypic data to find candidate immune exposures, relying instead on TCR beta sequences and their occurrence across donors. In an earlier analysis of roughly 540 of the donors, high-throughput TCR beta sequencing was used to judge whether each TCR beta V gene segment behaved as functional or pseudogenic. Donor age, sex, ethnicity and CMV serostatus were compiled together with the repertoire data. In a later genetic analysis, genome-wide SNP genotypes for about 65% of the 666 donors were used, and that subset was treated as a discovery cohort. All discovery cohort repertoires had been generated on a single sequencing platform. Both class I and class II loci were covered by HLA typing, at four-digit resolution. The number of donors typed differed by locus, with about 629-640 for A, B, C, DRB1 and DQB1, roughly 520 for DQA1, some 570 for DPA1, and some 440 for DPB1. Roughly 5 DR-DQ haplotypes were treated as single units for association and clustering because of strong linkage in the cohort. Among about 400 genotyped donors of the cohort, an average of around 220,000 unique TCR beta nucleotide sequences was sequenced per donor, of which about 18% were non-productive. Study-wide findings and limitations: Correlated functional status among segregating V segments might reflect linkage disequilibrium, but an unknown experimental factor could not be ruled out. In a later analysis, most CMV-associated TCR beta chains were found to appear HLA-restricted, with HLA associations seemingly driven largely by CMV exposure. In a later genetic analysis, fewer N-insertions in productive TCRs were reported among donors in an Asian-associated ancestry cluster than the roughly 700-donor mean. The classifier was reported to diagnose cytomegalovirus status with high specificity and sensitivity in both the original and validation cohorts. A few of the identified cytomegalovirus-associated TCR beta chains were confirmed in vitro to be specific for cytomegalovirus antigens. In the study, about 150 TCR beta chains were listed as associated with cytomegalovirus. Immune exposure information for the cohort was limited to CMV serostatus. The authors suggested that the approach could potentially be generalized to other disease states and immunological phenotypes. Broadly in line with IMGT annotations, most TCR beta V segments showed up in productive rearrangements about 87% or about 30% of the time in an earlier analysis of 587 of the donors. Most TCR sequences were observed very rarely across donors, whereas some public TCRs were present in many individuals. Several of the top co-occurrence clusters appeared to be linked to parvovirus B19, influenza, CMV and Epstein-Barr virus, according to a later analysis. Because HLA typing was unavailable for some donors at each locus, only the typed subset was used in association tests. A cluster of highly shared sequence variants was judged likely to be a technical artifact of the sequencing pipeline. A further reported finding was that TCR beta sequences accurately predicted the HLA-A and HLA-B alleles for most subjects in the first cohort. Over 15 rarely observed V segments, including chromosome 9 orphons, were excluded from the earlier analysis of a few hundred of the donors because counts were too low. Sequencing depth was assumed to be roughly uniform across donors in the presence/absence analyses, though that assumption may not hold. An association between a missense DCLRE1C variant and V-gene and J-gene trimming of TCR beta chains was found in a later genetic analysis and replicated in an independent cohort. In this cohort, only TCR beta chains were sequenced, and detectable features were limited by the absence of alpha or paired-chain data. When HLA alleles, especially DR and DQ, strongly co-occurred, attributing TCR associations to individual alleles was difficult. A later analysis found that TCR association rates varied across HLA loci, with DRB1 alleles showing the most associated TCRs and HLA-C alleles the fewest. The 87-base-pair reads could not distinguish some IMGT-functional V segments, including TRBV6-2 and TRBV6-3, so those segments were excluded. A later analysis associated about 17,000 TCR beta sequences with specific HLA alleles at a false discovery rate of 0.05. A later analysis found that HLA-associated TCR beta chains were more clonally expanded and had lower generation probabilities than equally common non-associated chains.

The cohort was made up of approximately 700 healthy bone marrow donors. Cohort members were all nominally healthy when sampled, although unrecorded immune exposures were likely present. The donor tested CMV seropositive, placing the donor among the approximately 290 seropositive members of the cohort. A peripheral blood sample was provided by each donor, and peripheral blood mononuclear cells were used for TCR beta sequencing. The Qiagen DNeasy Blood Extraction Kit was used to extract genomic DNA from the blood cell samples. On this clone: No cognate antigen has been identified for it. Per-base quality was not reported, and no clone a single base away is much larger than it.

From its cysteine to its phenylalanine, the CDR3 spans 12 amino acids. Just CDR3 DNA is preserved here, 36 bases in frame from base 1. The junction shows trimming of 5 bases on V and 8 bases on J, plus 12 bases between the germline ends. Per the germline V gene (reference sequence), LNHNV is the CDR1 and YYDKDF is the CDR2. Library generation was performed with the immunoSEQ multiplex PCR assay. A mixture of 60 forward primers for TCR Vbeta segments and 13 reverse primers for TCR Jbeta segments was used in the multiplex PCR. The CDR3 region of rearranged TCR beta genes was amplified from genomic DNA with a multiplex PCR assay. The amplified TCR beta libraries were sequenced on the Illumina HiSeq System as 87-base-pair reads. Regarding the original processing steps: A later analysis tallied tens of millions of unique TCR beta chains across the 666 repertoires, and about 10 million of those chains were shared by two or more donors. Raw reads were error-corrected and collapsed into unique sequences with a nearest-neighbor algorithm that merged closely related sequences to remove PCR and sequencing errors. CDR3 sequences were aligned to IMGT reference sequences to assign V, D and J gene segments. For a sequence to be retained, a match of at least six nucleotides was required to both a V gene segment and a J gene segment. Rearrangements were called productive when the CDR3 lacked stop codons and stayed in frame with V and J; all others were non-productive. Following IMGT convention, CDR3 was defined as the stretch from the second conserved V-encoded cysteine to the conserved J-encoded phenylalanine. Sequences without an unambiguous match to a single V gene segment were excluded from the earlier analysis of over 500 of the donors. An earlier analysis of about 600 of the donors called V segments functional above 56.7% productive rearrangements and segregating when the between-donor standard deviation exceeded 5%. A statistical classification framework was developed to diagnose cytomegalovirus status using the catalog of TCR beta chain sequences. V and J gene assignment, in a later analysis, came from comparing TCR nucleotide sequences with IMGT/GENE-DB human TR gene sequences. A later analysis assigned CDR3 sequences and most-parsimonious VDJ recombination scenarios with the TCRdist pipeline. A later analysis defined each TCR beta chain by its CDR3 amino acid sequence plus V-gene family, and excluded reads lacking a unique V-gene family. As a way to deal with suspected cross-contamination and a sequencing artifact, a later analysis dropped 640 or so nucleotide sequences that were highly shared and had low generation probability. For each public chain, a later analysis derived a clonal expansion index from normalized ranks of inferred template counts within each repertoire. A later analysis computed generation probabilities with a VDJ recombination model fitted to out-of-frame rearrangements, and checked the results against IGoR. In a later analysis, hypergeometric tests were used to score TCR-TCR, TCR-HLA and TCR-CMV co-occurrence, with a repertoire-size bias correction applied to TCR pairs. False discovery rates were estimated in a later analysis by permuting HLA or CMV assignments 20 times. A later analysis grouped co-occurring TCRs with DBSCAN, adding TCRdist sequence similarity when clustering within HLA-allele-positive subsets. Co-occurrence clustering excluded repertoires with fewer than 30,000 or more than 120,000 public chains, plus five with anomalous nucleotide sharing. TCRdb stores this immuneACCESS table with in-frame sequences only. Part of the clones is absent; in the studies checked, under half of the shortfall reflects unresolved V genes, and no reason is known for the rest. Clonal size and the V and J genes are those of that table, whereas D and trimming came from the DNA. This sample is represented by around 250,000 clones; around 80% of them were singletons. Jointly, the top ten make up about 7.5% of the sample.

The chain is encoded by TRBV15 joined to TRBJ1-2; matching of 6 bases hints at TRBD1 as the D gene. This sequence originates from a woman aged 60 to 75 in good health and CMV-seropositive. The sequenced sample consisted of PBMCs. The DNA sequence is given as TGTGCCACCAGCGCCCACAGGGACGGCTACACCTTC. It encodes CATSAHRDGYTF. The CDR3, completed at both ends by the reference TRBV15 and TRBJ1-2 genes, gives the full variable domain DAMVIQNPRYQVTQFGKPVTLSCSQTLNHNVMYWYQQKSSQAPKLLFHYYDKDFNNEADTPDNFQSRRPNTSFCFLDIRSPGLGDTAMYLCATSAHRDGYTFGSGTRLTVV.